These 5 T cell receptor beta chains originate from one sample sequenced in a study of siplizumab effects on memory and regulatory T cells. Assay used: immunoSEQ multiplex PCR; TCRdb lists only in-frame clones, some missing. The table lists tens of thousands of clones, around 97% of them singletons. Material for sequencing was naive CD8+ T cells sorted from blood. Receptors originate from a human donor in good health.

The chain recombines TRBV7-9 with TRBJ1-1; D unclear. This CDR3 comprises 14 residues. The germline V and J ends were trimmed by 5 bases and 1 base, with 11 bases remaining between them. Germline V gene data show CDR1 as SEHNR and CDR2 as FQNEAQ (reference sequence). CDR3 nucleotides: TGTGCCAGCAGCCATCAGGAGGCGAACACTGAAGCTTTCTTT. Amino acid sequence: CASSHQEANTEAFF. Combining the CDR3 with reference TRBV7-9 and TRBJ1-1 gives the whole variable domain DTGVSQNPRHKITKRGQNVTFRCDPISEHNRLYWYRQTLGQGPEFLTYFQNEAQLEKSRLLSDRFSAERPKGSFSTLEIQRTEQGDSAMYLCASSHQEANTEAFFGQGTRLTVV.

The J gene is TRBJ2-3, the V gene TRBV6-5; 7 bases are a match to TRBD1. V gave up 4 bases and J gave up 2 bases; unmatched junction bases: 3. The CDR3 extends over 14 amino acids. CDR1 is MNHEY and CDR2 is SVGAGI in the germline V gene. As DNA, the CDR3 is TGTGCCAGCAGTTGGCAGGGGGTCACAGATACGCAGTATTTT. Its protein is CASSWQGVTDTQYF.

The chain has TRBV30 and TRBJ2-7, with D perhaps matching TRBD1 (6 bases). Looked up from germline, CDR1 is GTSNPN and CDR2 is SVGIG (reference sequence). V lost 4 bases and J lost 7, with 23 bases in between. The CDR3 is made up of 15 amino acids. The CDR3, as DNA: TGTGCCTGGACAGATAGGGGACAAGGAGTTTTTGAGCAGTACTTC. Translation: CAWTDRGQGVFEQYF.

The genes are TRBV28 and TRBJ2-7, with 7 bases fitting TRBD1. The V segment lost 3 bases and the J segment 3 bases; nucleotides outside the gene matches: 2. CDR3 length: 13 amino acids. Germline CDR1 reads MDHEN; CDR2 reads SYDVKM. In DNA form, the CDR3 reads TGTGCCAGCAGTTTTAGGGGGCTCTACGAGCAGTACTTC. Translated, it gives CASSFRGLYEQYF.

The chain employs TRBV25-1 and TRBJ2-1; possibly TRBD2 for D (5 bases). V was cut by 3 bases and J by 9 bases, with 12 bases left in between. The germline V gene has CDR1 MGHDK and CDR2 SYGVNS. This CDR3 contains 13 residues. The CDR3 region is CASSETPRGEQFF. The DNA of the CDR3 is TGTGCCAGCAGTGAGACCCCACGGGGTGAGCAGTTCTTC.